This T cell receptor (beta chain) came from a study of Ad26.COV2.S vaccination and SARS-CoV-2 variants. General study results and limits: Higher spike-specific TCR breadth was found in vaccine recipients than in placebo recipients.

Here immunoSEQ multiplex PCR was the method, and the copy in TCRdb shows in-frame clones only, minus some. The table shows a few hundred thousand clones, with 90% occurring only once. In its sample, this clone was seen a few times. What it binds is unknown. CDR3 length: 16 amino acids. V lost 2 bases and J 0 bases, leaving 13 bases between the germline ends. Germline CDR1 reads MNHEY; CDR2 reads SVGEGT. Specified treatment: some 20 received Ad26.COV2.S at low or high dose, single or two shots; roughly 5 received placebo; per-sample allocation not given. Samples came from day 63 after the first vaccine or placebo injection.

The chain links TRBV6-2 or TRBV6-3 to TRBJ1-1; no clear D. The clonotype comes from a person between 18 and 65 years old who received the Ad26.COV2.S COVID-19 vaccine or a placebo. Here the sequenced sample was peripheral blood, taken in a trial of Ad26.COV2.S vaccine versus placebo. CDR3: CASSYKPADMNTEAFF. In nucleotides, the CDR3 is TGTGCCAGCAGTTACAAACCTGCAGACATGAACACTGAAGCTTTCTTT.